This TCR beta chain appears in the sequencing data of a study of CD8+ T cells in alopecia areata. Study background: Patients remained on tofacitinib for 6 to 18 months and then went 6 months without it.

This clone appeared once. What it recognizes is unknown. Germline CDR1 is MGHRA and CDR2 is YSYEKL. This CDR3 comprises 14 residues. J lost 5 bases, V lost 2 bases, and 4 bases had no gene match. Following RNA extraction, reverse transcription yielded cDNA that acted as the sequencing template. Sequencing was performed with immunoSEQ multiplex PCR; in TCRdb, only in-frame clones are kept and a portion is missing. The table records more than 150,000 clones, around 60% of them present only once. Findings and caveats of the study: Lesional scalp exceeded normal scalp in clonality, especially in alopecia totalis/universalis.

This sequence was found in a human donor with alopecia areata. Sequenced material: CD4+ T cells sorted from blood, taken at week 0. The genes are TRBV4-1 and TRBJ2-3; TRBD2 matches at 7 bases. CDR3 sequence reads: CASSQRGDKDTQYF. The CDR3, as DNA: TGCGCCAGCAGCCAACGGGGGGATAAAGATACGCAGTATTTT.